The clone carrying this TCR beta chain was counted ten times or more. This specimen comes from a study of low-dose radiotherapy and immunotherapy resistance in tumors. The CDR3 covers 16 residues. Germline trimming cut 4 bases from V and 1 base from J; bases unmatched to any gene: 7. Per the germline V gene, CDR1 is MDHEN and CDR2 is SYDVKM. Noted time point: before trial treatment. TCRs were put through approximately 21 PCR cycles of amplification with Phusion. A constant-region primer and the V-primer adapter served as the primer pair. mRNA, once isolated, was amplified by in vitro transcription. Each CDR3 protein gets one entry after TCRdb re-called the reads with MiXCR. The sample lists about 50,000 distinct CDR3 sequences, approximately 10% seen once, with 6.2% in the top ten.

V and J are TRBV28 and TRBJ2-5, with TRBD1 matching over 9 bases. This sequence was found in a female donor with ovarian cancer. The sample in question was PBMCs, obtained before treatment. The CDR3 sequence: CASSYLGTGFQETQYF. For the CDR3, the DNA is TGTGCCAGCAGTTACCTCGGGACAGGGTTCCAAGAGACCCAGTACTTC.